These 13 T cell receptor beta chains were sequenced from one sample in a study of blood T cell repertoires in COVID-19. This table comes from immunoSEQ multiplex PCR, and its TCRdb copy is limited to in-frame clones, with some not included. The table shows approximately 220,000 clones, with around 80% occurring only once. Sequenced input: peripheral blood. Receptors originate from a man aged 35 to 55 with acute or convalescent COVID-19.

The rearrangement links TRBV6-5 to TRBJ1-2; D is possibly TRBD1 (5 bases). Germline V gene sequence: CDR1 MNHEY, CDR2 SVGAGI. This CDR3 comprises 15 residues. V shed 2 bases and J shed 0 bases, with 10 bases lying between them. The CDR3 here is CASSYGKTANYGYTF. DNA for the CDR3: TGTGCCAGCAGTTACGGGAAGACAGCTAACTATGGCTACACCTTC.

The V call is TRBV5-8, the J call TRBJ1-1, with a possible D match to TRBD1 (6 bases). CDR3 length: 13 residues. Per germline, CDR1 SGHTS and CDR2 YDEGEE. The ends were cut back, 2 bases at V and 4 bases at J, with 9 bases in the middle. CDR3 residues: CASSLTRGTEAFF. The CDR3 region has the DNA TGTGCCAGCAGCTTAACCAGGGGCACTGAAGCTTTCTTT.

This chain connects TRBV18 to TRBJ2-7, with TRBD1 identical over 7 bases. CDR1 is KGHSH, CDR2 LQKENI, per germline. Trimming removed 4 bases from V and 4 bases from J; junction bases left unmatched: 1. The CDR3 is 12 residues long. For the CDR3, the DNA is TGTGCCAGCTCACGGGGACAGTACGAGCAGTACTTC. Translated: CASSRGQYEQYF.

This clone has just one count. This chain links TRBV30 with TRBJ2-6, with D possibly matching TRBD2 (5 bases). Germline assignment: CDR1 GTSNPN and CDR2 SVGIG (reference sequence). V lost 3 bases to trimming and J lost 0 bases, with 15 bases between them. The CDR3 is 17 amino acids. CDR3 nucleotides: TGTGCCTGGAGAATGGGCGGGCCCCCCTCTGGGGCCAACGTCCTGACTTTC. It yields the protein CAWRMGGPPSGANVLTF. The entire variable domain, with the rest obtained from reference TRBV30 and TRBJ2-6, is as follows: SQTIHQWPATLVQPVGSPLSLECTVEGTSNPNLYWYRQAAGRGLQLLFYSVGIGQISSEVPQNLSASRPQDRQFILSSKKLLLSDSGFYLCAWRMGGPPSGANVLTFGAGSRLTVL.

This clone was counted a single time. The chain carries TRBV7-9 and TRBJ1-2; a weak D match, TRBD1 (5 bases). Germline V CDR1 and CDR2: SEHNR, FQNEAQ (reference sequence). The CDR3 is made up of 16 amino acids. Between the trimmed V and J ends, which lost 0 bases and 7 bases, there was a span of 18 bases. The chain's CDR3 is CASSLADGGSGGGYTF. Written as DNA, the CDR3 is TGTGCCAGCAGCTTAGCGGATGGGGGGTCCGGCGGTGGCTACACCTTC. Together with reference TRBV7-9 and TRBJ1-2, the CDR3 gives the full variable domain: DTGVSQNPRHKITKRGQNVTFRCDPISEHNRLYWYRQTLGQGPEFLTYFQNEAQLEKSRLLSDRFSAERPKGSFSTLEIQRTEQGDSAMYLCASSLADGGSGGGYTFGSGTRLTVV.

This rearrangement joins TRBV20-1 to TRBJ2-3; 8 nucleotides line up with TRBD2. The germline V gene has CDR1 DFQATT and CDR2 SNEGSKA (reference sequence). The CDR3 runs to 15 residues. V gave up 3 bases and J gave up 3 bases; unmatched junction bases: 8. CDR3 loop: CSASIREGQTDTQYF. Here the CDR3 DNA reads TGCAGTGCTAGTATACGGGAGGGCCAAACAGATACGCAGTATTTT.

This sequence joins TRBV2 and TRBJ2-2; no clear D gene. Germline V gene lookup returns CDR1 SNHLY and CDR2 FYNNEI. With 3 bases removed from V and 0 bases from J, the gap between germline ends came to 8 bases. This CDR3 has 15 amino acids. The CDR3 spells CASSEGHTNTGELFF. The CDR3 DNA follows: TGTGCCAGCAGTGAGGGCCATACGAACACCGGGGAGCTGTTTTTT.

This clone was observed a few times. This chain connects TRBV3-1 (or the pseudogene TRBV3-2) to TRBJ1-4; a possible D gene is TRBD1 (6 bases). This CDR3 has 14 amino acids. V lost 4 bases to trimming and J lost 10 bases, with 16 bases between them. Germline assignment: CDR1 LGHDT and CDR2 YNNKEL (reference sequence). As DNA, the CDR3 is TGTGCCAGCAGCCCAGCGGACAGAGAGGGAAAACTGTTTTTT. Protein product: CASSPADREGKLFF.

This clone was counted once. V usage is TRBV11-3 and J usage is TRBJ1-1; D unclear. Between the trimmed V and J ends, which lost 0 bases and 2 bases, there was a span of 7 bases. The CDR3 has 14 amino acids. The V gene's germline CDR1 is SGHNT and CDR2 YENEEA. The CDR3 nucleotides read TGTGCCAGCAGCTTAGATCGGTTCAACACTGAAGCTTTCTTT. Protein product: CASSLDRFNTEAFF.

The chain links TRBV6-1 to TRBJ2-1; 9 nucleotides agree with TRBD2. The junction had 2 bases not matched to a gene; V was cut back by 2 bases and J by 0 bases. CDR1 is MNHNS, CDR2 SASEGT, per germline. CDR3 length equals 16 residues. The CDR3 region has the DNA TGTGCCAGCAGTGAATTTAGCGGGAGCTCCTACAATGAGCAGTTCTTC. This encodes CASSEFSGSSYNEQFF.

The chain uses TRBV19 and TRBJ2-6, with TRBD2 as a possible D gene (6 bases). V gave up 5 bases and J gave up 0 bases, with 14 bases separating them. Germline CDR1 reads LNHDA; CDR2 reads SQIVND (reference sequence). There are 17 residues in the CDR3. For the CDR3, the DNA is TGTGCCAGTAGTTCCTGGGACTCCTTCTCTGGGGCCAACGTCCTGACTTTC. It codes for CASSSWDSFSGANVLTF.

The chain couples TRBV6-2 or TRBV6-3 to TRBJ2-4; D gene uncertain. CDR1 and CDR2 from the germline V gene are MNHEY and SVGEGT. Trimming left V 2 bases short and J 0 bases short, with 8 bases between. There are 15 residues in the CDR3. In DNA, the CDR3 is TGTGCCAGCAGTTACAAACACGAAGCCAAAAACATTCAGTACTTC. Translation: CASSYKHEAKNIQYF.

The chain has TRBV6-5 and TRBJ2-1, with D possibly being TRBD1 or TRBD2 (6 bases each). Germline CDR1 and CDR2: MNHEY and SVGAGI. The CDR3 extends over 15 amino acids. The germline V and J ends were trimmed by 6 bases and 5 bases, with 17 bases remaining between them. Written as DNA, the CDR3 is TGTGCCAGCAGCTACAGGGCCTCGGGGGACAATGAGCAGTTCTTC. It is translated as CASSYRASGDNEQFF.